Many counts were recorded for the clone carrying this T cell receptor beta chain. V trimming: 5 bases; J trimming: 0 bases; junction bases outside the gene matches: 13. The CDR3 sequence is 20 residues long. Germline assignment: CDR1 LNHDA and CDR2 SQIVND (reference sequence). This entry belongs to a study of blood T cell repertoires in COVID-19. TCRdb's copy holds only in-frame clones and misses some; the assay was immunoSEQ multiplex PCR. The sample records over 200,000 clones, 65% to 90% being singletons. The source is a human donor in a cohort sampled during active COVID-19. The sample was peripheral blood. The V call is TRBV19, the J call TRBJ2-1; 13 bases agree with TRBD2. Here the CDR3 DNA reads TGTGCCAGTAGTTTTCCTTCCGGGACTAGCGGGATTTTCTCCTACAATGAGCAGTTCTTC. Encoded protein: CASSFPSGTSGIFSYNEQFF.